One and the same sample provided the 27 T cell receptor beta chains below, sequenced in a study of CD8+ T cells in alopecia areata. Treatment denoted: oral pan-JAK inhibitor, 5-10 mg twice daily. After isolation, RNA underwent reverse transcription to generate cDNA as the sequencing template. Sequenced by immunoSEQ multiplex PCR; TCRdb stores in-frame clones only, minus some. The table shows 150,000 to 250,000 clones, with 55% to 75% occurring only once. Source: CD4+ T cells sorted from blood, taken at week 24, from a patient treated with tofacitinib. The origin of the receptors is a human donor with alopecia areata.

The chain carries TRBV7-6 and TRBJ2-7; TRBD2 agrees at 8 bases. CDR1 and CDR2 (germline): SGHVS, FNYEAQ. The V gene end was trimmed by 4 bases and the J gene end by 5 bases; junction bases not matched to a gene: 7. The CDR3 is 14 amino acids. The CDR3 loop reads CASSSGGGFDEQYF. Written as DNA, the CDR3 is TGTGCCAGCAGCTCCGGGGGGGGTTTCGACGAGCAGTACTTC.

This clone was detected only a few times. V is TRBV7-8 and J is TRBJ2-2, with TRBD1 matching over 7 bases. CDR1 and CDR2 (germline): SGHVS, FQNEAQ. The CDR3 length is 15 residues. V lost 1 base, J lost 5 bases, and 4 bases stayed unmatched. CDR3 amino acids: CASSLVQGSTGELFF. Written as DNA, the CDR3 is TGTGCCAGCAGCTTAGTACAGGGGTCGACCGGGGAGCTGTTTTTT.

The count of this clone is one. V usage is TRBV7-2 and J usage is TRBJ2-2; D not resolved. Germline loops: CDR1 SGHTA, CDR2 FQGNSA. The V gene lost 3 bases and the J gene lost 6 bases, with 14 bases spanning the gap. The CDR3 loop spans 15 amino acids. CDR3 DNA sequence: TGTGCCAGCAGCTTTTCTGATACTACACCCGGGGAGCTGTTTTTT. It specifies CASSFSDTTPGELFF. The full variable domain, its missing parts supplied by reference TRBV7-2 and TRBJ2-2, is GAGVSQSPSNKVTEKGKDVELRCDPISGHTALYWYRQSLGQGLEFLIYFQGNSAPDKSGLPSDRFSAERTGGSVSTLTIQRTQQEDSAVYLCASSFSDTTPGELFFGEGSRLTVL.

The sample holds one count of this clone. The chain uses TRBV5-4 and TRBJ2-4, with no clear D. Germline assignment: CDR1 SGHNT and CDR2 YYREEE (reference sequence). V was trimmed by 4 bases and J by 0 bases, leaving 11 bases between them. CDR3 length: 15 residues. CDR3 nucleotide sequence: TGTGCCAGCAGCGAGGCTAGTGGAGCCAAAAACATTCAGTACTTC. This gives the protein CASSEASGAKNIQYF.

The chain combines TRBV2 with TRBJ1-5; 7 positions match TRBD1. V trimming: 6 bases; J trimming: 4 bases; junction bases outside the gene matches: 6. This CDR3 comprises 14 residues. Germline V gives CDR1 SNHLY, CDR2 FYNNEI. The CDR3 here is CASRPDRENQPQHF. CDR3 bases: TGTGCCAGCAGACCAGACAGGGAAAATCAGCCCCAGCATTTT.

The chain carries TRBV21-1 and TRBJ1-2; TRBD1, the D gene given by the table, was not confirmed from the DNA. TRBV21-1 is tagged as a pseudogene. The CDR3 length is 18 residues. The CDR3 region is CASSKGRATGAANYGYTF. The DNA of the CDR3 is TGTGCCAGCAGCAAAGGCAGGGCTACAGGGGCCGCTAACTATGGCTACACCTTC.

This sequence joins TRBV7-3 and TRBJ1-2; 8 nucleotides align to TRBD1. V lost 5 bases to trimming and J lost 8 bases; unmatched junction nucleotides: 4. Germline assignment: CDR1 SGHTA and CDR2 FQGTGA. The CDR3 totals 12 residues. The CDR3 reads CASSPGTGGYTF. DNA of the CDR3: TGTGCCAGCAGCCCTGGGACAGGAGGCTACACCTTC.

This sequence joins TRBV7-2 and TRBJ2-3; 16 bases fit TRBD2. Germline V lookup: CDR1 SGHTA, CDR2 FQGNSA. Trimming cost V 4 bases and J 2 bases; bases outside gene matches: 6. The CDR3 is 18 amino acids. The DNA for the CDR3 is TGTGCCAGCAGCTGGGGACTAGCGGGGGGGCCGTCCACAGATACGCAGTATTTT. Translated, it gives CASSWGLAGGPSTDTQYF.

V and J are TRBV15 and TRBJ2-1; D gene uncertain. Germline CDR1 LNHNV, CDR2 YYDKDF (reference sequence). Trimming stripped 3 bases from V and 7 bases from J, with 10 bases between. There are 13 residues in the CDR3. The CDR3 loop reads CATSSPRLNEQFF. Here the CDR3 DNA reads TGTGCCACCAGCAGCCCCAGACTGAATGAGCAGTTCTTC.

V and J are TRBV11-2 and TRBJ2-3; D might be TRBD1 (5 bases). V was cut by 1 base and J by 1 base, with 9 bases left in between. The CDR3 contains 15 residues. From germline, CDR1 is SGHAT and CDR2 FQNNGV. CDR3 coding DNA: TGTGCCAGCAGCTTAGGCGTAGGGGGCACAGATACGCAGTATTTT. Translated: CASSLGVGGTDTQYF.

The chain is built from TRBV6-5 and TRBJ2-3; 8 nucleotides agree with TRBD2. There are 16 residues in the CDR3. Germline V CDR1 and CDR2: MNHEY, SVGAGI. With V trimmed by 0 bases and J by 3 bases, 5 bases remained unmatched. Here the CDR3 reads CASSYSTSGRTDTQYF. CDR3 bases: TGTGCCAGCAGTTACTCGACCAGCGGGAGAACAGATACGCAGTATTTT.

The chain recombines TRBV30 with TRBJ1-5; D perhaps matches TRBD1 (6 bases). Germline assignment: CDR1 GTSNPN and CDR2 SVGIG (reference sequence). Deletions cut 6 bases from V and 0 bases from J, with 9 bases between. This CDR3 spans 13 amino acids. In DNA, the CDR3 is TGTGCCTGTTCAGGGGATAGCAATCAGCCCCAGCATTTT. This gives the protein CACSGDSNQPQHF.

CDR3 residues: CATRSSGSSYEQYF. Written as DNA, the CDR3 is TGTGCCACCAGGTCGAGCGGGAGCTCCTACGAGCAGTACTTC. The chain couples TRBV15 to TRBJ2-7, with 8 bases that match TRBD2. Losses at the gene ends were 6 bases for V and 0 bases for J; bases not matched to a gene: 4. This CDR3 contains 14 residues. The V gene's germline CDR1 is LNHNV and CDR2 YYDKDF (reference sequence).

The chain uses TRBV6-1 and TRBJ2-5; 9 bases are a match to TRBD2. This CDR3 is built from 17 residues. Germline V gene lookup returns CDR1 MNHNS and CDR2 SASEGT. The junction had 11 bases not matched to a gene; V was cut back by 2 bases and J by 4 bases. CDR3 sequence (DNA): TGTGCCAGCAGTGAAAGGAGACTAGCGGCCGCTGGAGAGACCCAGTACTTC. Protein product: CASSERRLAAAGETQYF.

The rearrangement uses TRBV6-5 and TRBJ2-1; D unresolved. Germline V lookup: CDR1 MNHEY, CDR2 SVGAGI. The ends were cut back, 11 bases at V and 3 bases at J, with 20 bases in the middle. The CDR3 covers 15 residues. The CDR3 sequence: CAAAGRLNRYNEQFF. The CDR3 DNA reads TGTGCCGCGGCCGGGCGCCTAAACCGCTACAATGAGCAGTTCTTC.

V is TRBV10-3 and J is TRBJ1-4; TRBD1 might be the D (5 bases). Per the germline V gene, CDR1 is ENHRY and CDR2 is SYGVKD. V was trimmed by 9 bases and J by 5 bases, leaving 10 bases between them. This CDR3 has 12 amino acids. CDR3 sequence reads: CAIGGTNEKLFF. DNA of the CDR3: TGTGCCATAGGAGGGACGAATGAAAAACTGTTTTTT.

This clone was seen a handful of times. The V and J genes are TRBV25-1 and TRBJ2-1; 7 bases fit TRBD2. The length of the CDR3 is 14 residues. V gave up 4 bases and J gave up 9 bases; unmatched junction bases: 9. The V gene's germline CDR1 is MGHDK and CDR2 SYGVNS. CDR3 region: CASSAAGDRSEQFF. CDR3 sequence (DNA): TGTGCCAGCAGTGCTGCGGGAGATAGGAGTGAGCAGTTCTTC.

Of note for this clone: In the same sample, other DNA sequences code for this CDR3. The chain has TRBV7-2 and TRBJ2-7; 9 bases fit TRBD2. Germline values: CDR1 SGHTA, CDR2 FQGNSA. J was trimmed by 1 base and V by 1 base; bases with no gene match: 5. This CDR3 region has 16 residues. The CDR3 loop reads CASSLVASGESYEQYF. The CDR3 bases are TGTGCCAGCAGCTTAGTGGCTAGCGGGGAGTCCTACGAGCAGTACTTC.

The CDR3 DNA reads as TGTGCCTGGAGTTTTAGGGATTGGAATGAGCAGTTCTTC. Translating gives CAWSFRDWNEQFF. The chain links TRBV30 to TRBJ2-1; D not resolved. V lost 2 bases and J 7 bases, leaving 12 bases between the germline ends. CDR3 length: 13 amino acids. CDR1 and CDR2 from the germline V gene are GTSNPN and SVGIG (reference sequence).

The rearrangement links TRBV5-4 to TRBJ1-4, with TRBD1 as a possible D gene (6 bases). Germline V gives CDR1 SGHNT, CDR2 YYREEE (reference sequence). Trimming pared 4 bases from V and 8 bases from J, leaving 12 bases between. The CDR3 totals 13 residues. The CDR3 DNA follows: TGTGCCAGCAGCGTGTCAGGGGAGGAAAAACTGTTTTTT. Its translation is CASSVSGEEKLFF.

V is TRBV29-1 and J is TRBJ1-6, with 7 bases aligning to TRBD1. This CDR3 has 13 residues. The germline gives CDR1 SQVTM, CDR2 ANQGSEA. V dropped 7 bases and J dropped 8; count of bases not matched to a gene: 8. The CDR3 DNA sequence: TGCAGCGCCTCACAGGGGAGCGATTCACCCCTCCACTTT. Encoded protein: CSASQGSDSPLHF.

As concerns this clone: Distinct nucleotide sequences in the sample also encode this CDR3. The chain recombines TRBV30 with TRBJ1-5; no firm D call. There are 13 residues in the CDR3. Germline values: CDR1 GTSNPN, CDR2 SVGIG (reference sequence). Trimming shortened V by 1 base and J by 0 bases, and 4 bases separated the two germline ends. CDR3 coding DNA: TGTGCCTGGAGTGAGGATAGCAATCAGCCCCAGCATTTT. Translation gives CAWSEDSNQPQHF.

This clone was detected a few times. The rearrangement uses TRBV7-2 and TRBJ2-1; D remains ambiguous. CDR1 SGHTA and CDR2 FQGNSA come from the germline V gene. The length of the CDR3 is 17 residues. Trimming removed 1 base at V and 7 bases at J, with 20 bases between. The CDR3 loop is CASSLVPPAVAKNEQFF. DNA for the CDR3: TGTGCCAGCAGCTTAGTGCCTCCGGCGGTGGCTAAAAATGAGCAGTTCTTC.

This clone occurred a few times. The chain links TRBV5-1 to TRBJ1-3, with D possibly TRBD1 on 6 matching bases. Germline CDR1 and CDR2: SGHRS and YFSETQ. The CDR3 spans 17 residues. The V end was cut by 1 base, the J end by 1 base, with 15 bases between. DNA for the CDR3: TGCGCCAGCAGCTTGTTCGGGGGCCCGGGGTCTGGAAACACCATATATTTT. Translation: CASSLFGGPGSGNTIYF.

There are a few counts of this clone. The chain has TRBV7-2 and TRBJ1-1; D possibly corresponds to TRBD1 (5 bases). V was clipped by 1 base and J by 4 bases, with 13 bases between them. The germline V gene has CDR1 SGHTA and CDR2 FQGNSA. The CDR3 covers 15 residues. CDR3 coding DNA: TGTGCCAGCAGCTTAGACGGGGACCTGGGCACTGAAGCTTTCTTT. Protein product: CASSLDGDLGTEAFF.

V gene TRBV14 combines with J gene TRBJ2-7; D is unclear. V lost 0 bases, J lost 1 base, and 1 base lay in between. The CDR3 is 12 residues long. Per germline, CDR1 SGHDN and CDR2 FVKESK. CDR3 region: CASSQESYEQYF. DNA for the CDR3: TGTGCCAGCAGCCAAGAGTCCTACGAGCAGTACTTC.

This clone was observed a few times. The CDR3 reads CASRLSAQGAEQYF. DNA for the CDR3: TGTGCCAGCAGGCTTAGCGCACAGGGGGCCGAGCAGTACTTC. The chain uses TRBV7-9 and TRBJ2-7, with 9 bases lining up with TRBD1. V dropped 6 bases and J dropped 6; count of bases not matched to a gene: 9. The CDR3 length is 14 residues. Germline V lookup: CDR1 SEHNR, CDR2 FQNEAQ (reference sequence). The whole variable domain, filled in from reference TRBV7-9 and TRBJ2-7, reads DTGVSQNPRHKITKRGQNVTFRCDPISEHNRLYWYRQTLGQGPEFLTYFQNEAQLEKSRLLSDRFSAERPKGSFSTLEIQRTEQGDSAMYLCASRLSAQGAEQYFGPGTRLTVT.